The next 3 T cell receptor beta chains were all read from a single sample in a study of post-analysis software for immune sequencing data. Study-level results: Controls showed lower frequencies than patients for roughly five TRBV segments, and TRBV5-6, TRBV5-1 and TRBV20-1 were among these.

Incorporated into the TCR beta cDNA libraries were unique molecular identifiers, which served to reduce PCR and sequencing biases. MiXCR, applied by TCRdb to the PCR reads, yields one record per CDR3 protein. Here the sample spans 700,000 to 800,000 distinct CDR3 sequences, roughly 30% being singletons. What these receptors recognize is not known. Sequences were obtained from blood. These receptors came from a girl aged 10 to 17 with multiple sclerosis.

The gene calls are TRBV7-9 and TRBJ2-7, with D unresolved. The assigned J gene may be wrong: the sequence end matches TRBJ2-5 better. The CDR3 length is 14 residues. Germline V lookup: CDR1 SEHNR, CDR2 FQNEAQ (reference sequence). The CDR3 DNA reads as TGTGCCAGCAGCTTAACTGGGGTCATGGAGACCCAGTACTTC. Translated, it gives CASSLTGVMETQYF.

This clonotype was seen just once. The CDR3 nucleotides read TGCAGTCCGGATCAGGGGCTCTACGAGCAGTACTTC. The encoded protein is CSPDQGLYEQYF. J is TRBJ2-7 and V is TRBV20-1; D is possibly TRBD1 (6 bases). The germline gives CDR1 DFQATT, CDR2 SNEGSKA (reference sequence). Trimming cost V 8 bases and J 3 bases, with 14 bases left between them. This CDR3 is built from 12 residues.

This clonotype has a handful of counts. The chain joins TRBV24-1 to TRBJ2-3; D not certain. CDR3 size: 12 residues. Germline V gene data show CDR1 as KGHDR and CDR2 as SFDVKD. V shed 4 bases and J shed 6 bases, with 7 bases lying between them. CDR3 DNA sequence: TGTGCCACCAGTGAGCCGGTGGATACGCAGTATTTT. Protein: CATSEPVDTQYF.